The rows below give T cell receptor beta chains drawn from one sample of a study of cytomegalovirus exposure and HLA in healthy donors. Profiled with immunoSEQ multiplex PCR; TCRdb holds only in-frame clones, not every one. In the table there are fewer than 200,000 clones, roughly 80% of which are singletons. The sample was PBMCs. These receptor sequences come from a woman aged 25 to 39 in good health and CMV-seropositive. Both conserved end residues are part of each CDR3.

j_gene	v_gene	CDR3aa
TRBJ1-5	TRBV18	CASSPRGDSPGAQHF
TRBJ2-5	TRBV2	CASTLTGPWETQYF
TRBJ2-1	TRBV28	CASKILAANNEQFF
TRBJ2-7	TRBV27	CASSQKPGLAVYEQYF
TRBJ2-1	TRBV11-3	CASSLSTGSYNEQFF
TRBJ2-7	TRBV5-1	CASRTSDRLEQYF
TRBJ1-1	TRBV6-5	CASSRQGMNTEAFF
TRBJ1-2	TRBV9	CASSVRSGSYGYTF
TRBJ1-2	TRBV5-4	CASSEGPNYGYTF
TRBJ2-1	TRBV6-1	CASSEAPGTSGGDEQFF
TRBJ1-1	TRBV7-3	CASSLSPRREGAGTEAFF
TRBJ2-7	TRBV4-2	CASSQGVTRGGRDEQYF
TRBJ2-7	TRBV2	CASGGGTGILREQYF
TRBJ1-5	TRBV30	CAWSLGKNSNQPQHF
TRBJ1-2	TRBV19	CASSIGYGQGNYGYTF
TRBJ2-1	TRBV5-5	CASSSLGAVNYNEQFF
TRBJ1-1	TRBV11-2	CASSLSLSTEAFF
TRBJ2-6	TRBV5-1	CASSLQNSGANVLTF
TRBJ2-4	TRBV4-1	CASSPTSGQGGKNIQYF
TRBJ2-3	TRBV27	CASNRAGLTDTQYF
TRBJ1-1	TRBV6-1	CASRRQGSTEAFF
TRBJ1-1	TRBV30	CAWSKPGQNTEAFF
TRBJ1-5	TRBV28	CASSSGAGQPQHF
TRBJ1-5	TRBV18	CASSPPAGQGGNQPQHF
TRBJ2-7	TRBV5-1	CASSLGDYEQYF
TRBJ1-1	TRBV7-9	CASSNRDTSGAFF
TRBJ1-2	TRBV11-1	CASSFGGEDGYTF
TRBJ2-3	TRBV5-1	CASSLTGATDTQYF
TRBJ2-2	TRBV7-2	CASSLTGGHTGELFF
TRBJ1-1	TRBV6-5	CASSYSGQGYTEAFF
TRBJ2-5	TRBV13	CASSLVPETQYF
TRBJ1-5	TRBV7-2	CASSLSRGGQPQHF
TRBJ1-3	TRBV5-4	CASSFGQGGAGNTIYF
TRBJ2-5	TRBV5-4	CASSLVQETQYF
TRBJ2-6	TRBV4-3	CASSHAYKTASSFSGANVLTF
TRBJ1-2	TRBV4-1	CASSQPDRALHGYTF
TRBJ1-2	TRBV6-1	CASSAPVEAGGYGYTF
TRBJ2-1	TRBV27	CASSPRTSGGALEQFF
TRBJ1-5	TRBV14	CASSQELRDRGGQPQHF
TRBJ1-5	TRBV4-1	CASSQDPDREGDQPQHF
TRBJ2-3	TRBV5-4	CASSLRVTDTQYF
TRBJ2-1	TRBV5-1	CASSLTGGMNEQFF
TRBJ2-5	TRBV5-4	CASSSPQGAQETQYF
TRBJ2-5	TRBV9	CASSVGQGLMETQYF
TRBJ2-2	TRBV5-1	CASSPRSGSGELFF
TRBJ1-2	TRBV6-1	CASSEGSQSSNYGYTF
TRBJ1-4	TRBV2	CASTRVNEKLFF
TRBJ1-4	TRBV6-6	CASSYTGANEKLFF
TRBJ1-5	TRBV6-5	CASSRGGTGGQPQHF
TRBJ2-3	TRBV30	CAWTKRRLAEDTQYF
TRBJ1-1	TRBV7-3	CASSSGTEAFF
TRBJ1-5	TRBV11-2	CASSKTGDDQPQHF
TRBJ2-7	TRBV4-2	CASSQGVTLGGISYEQYF
TRBJ1-2	TRBV6-6	CASSTRGGENYGYTF
TRBJ2-1	TRBV5-1	CASSFGGGGYNEQFF